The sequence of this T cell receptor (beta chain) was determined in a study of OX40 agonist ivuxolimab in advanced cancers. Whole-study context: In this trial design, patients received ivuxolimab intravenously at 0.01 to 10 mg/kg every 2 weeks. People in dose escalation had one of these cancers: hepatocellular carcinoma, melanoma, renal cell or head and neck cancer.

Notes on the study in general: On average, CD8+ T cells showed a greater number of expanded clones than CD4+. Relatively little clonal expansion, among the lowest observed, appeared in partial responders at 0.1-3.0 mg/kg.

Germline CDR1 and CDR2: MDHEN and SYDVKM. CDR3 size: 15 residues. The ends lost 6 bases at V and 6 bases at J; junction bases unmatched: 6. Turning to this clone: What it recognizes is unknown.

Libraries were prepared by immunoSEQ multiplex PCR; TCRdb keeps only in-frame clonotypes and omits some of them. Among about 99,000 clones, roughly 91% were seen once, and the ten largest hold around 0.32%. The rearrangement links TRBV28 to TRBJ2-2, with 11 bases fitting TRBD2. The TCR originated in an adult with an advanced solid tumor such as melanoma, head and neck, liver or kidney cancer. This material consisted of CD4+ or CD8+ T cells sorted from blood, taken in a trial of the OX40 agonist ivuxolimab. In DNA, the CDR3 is TGTGCCAGCAGATCCGGGACTAGCGGTGCCGGGGAGCTGTTTTTT. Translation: CASRSGTSGAGELFF.